This TCR beta chain was captured in a study of early T cells in non-severe SARS-CoV-2 infection. Study-wide background: Chains were not paired, and sequencing was done on bulk RNA from unsorted whole blood. General study findings and limits: Matching with VDJdb favored anti-spike CD8 responses (missing private and CD4 specificities).

The TCR library protocol attached unique molecular identifiers to the individual cDNA molecules. TCRdb reprocessed the 5' RACE reads via MiXCR and lists one record per CDR3 protein. The sample has under 70,000 distinct CDR3 sequences, over 4.5% seen once. This clonotype was detected many times. Its antigen remains unknown. The V gene's germline CDR1 is SGHTA and CDR2 FQGNSA. The CDR3 contains 15 residues. Trimming cost V 5 bases and J 2 bases; bases outside gene matches: 5. The chain joins TRBV7-2 to TRBJ2-7; TRBD2 matches at 11 bases. This sequence originates from an adult who was a healthcare worker with PCR-confirmed SARS-CoV-2 infection or an uninfected control (not recorded which). Source material: whole blood. As DNA, the CDR3 is TGTGCCAGCAGCCGAATAGCGGGGGGGCCCTACGAGCAGTACTTC. Encoded protein: CASSRIAGGPYEQYF.